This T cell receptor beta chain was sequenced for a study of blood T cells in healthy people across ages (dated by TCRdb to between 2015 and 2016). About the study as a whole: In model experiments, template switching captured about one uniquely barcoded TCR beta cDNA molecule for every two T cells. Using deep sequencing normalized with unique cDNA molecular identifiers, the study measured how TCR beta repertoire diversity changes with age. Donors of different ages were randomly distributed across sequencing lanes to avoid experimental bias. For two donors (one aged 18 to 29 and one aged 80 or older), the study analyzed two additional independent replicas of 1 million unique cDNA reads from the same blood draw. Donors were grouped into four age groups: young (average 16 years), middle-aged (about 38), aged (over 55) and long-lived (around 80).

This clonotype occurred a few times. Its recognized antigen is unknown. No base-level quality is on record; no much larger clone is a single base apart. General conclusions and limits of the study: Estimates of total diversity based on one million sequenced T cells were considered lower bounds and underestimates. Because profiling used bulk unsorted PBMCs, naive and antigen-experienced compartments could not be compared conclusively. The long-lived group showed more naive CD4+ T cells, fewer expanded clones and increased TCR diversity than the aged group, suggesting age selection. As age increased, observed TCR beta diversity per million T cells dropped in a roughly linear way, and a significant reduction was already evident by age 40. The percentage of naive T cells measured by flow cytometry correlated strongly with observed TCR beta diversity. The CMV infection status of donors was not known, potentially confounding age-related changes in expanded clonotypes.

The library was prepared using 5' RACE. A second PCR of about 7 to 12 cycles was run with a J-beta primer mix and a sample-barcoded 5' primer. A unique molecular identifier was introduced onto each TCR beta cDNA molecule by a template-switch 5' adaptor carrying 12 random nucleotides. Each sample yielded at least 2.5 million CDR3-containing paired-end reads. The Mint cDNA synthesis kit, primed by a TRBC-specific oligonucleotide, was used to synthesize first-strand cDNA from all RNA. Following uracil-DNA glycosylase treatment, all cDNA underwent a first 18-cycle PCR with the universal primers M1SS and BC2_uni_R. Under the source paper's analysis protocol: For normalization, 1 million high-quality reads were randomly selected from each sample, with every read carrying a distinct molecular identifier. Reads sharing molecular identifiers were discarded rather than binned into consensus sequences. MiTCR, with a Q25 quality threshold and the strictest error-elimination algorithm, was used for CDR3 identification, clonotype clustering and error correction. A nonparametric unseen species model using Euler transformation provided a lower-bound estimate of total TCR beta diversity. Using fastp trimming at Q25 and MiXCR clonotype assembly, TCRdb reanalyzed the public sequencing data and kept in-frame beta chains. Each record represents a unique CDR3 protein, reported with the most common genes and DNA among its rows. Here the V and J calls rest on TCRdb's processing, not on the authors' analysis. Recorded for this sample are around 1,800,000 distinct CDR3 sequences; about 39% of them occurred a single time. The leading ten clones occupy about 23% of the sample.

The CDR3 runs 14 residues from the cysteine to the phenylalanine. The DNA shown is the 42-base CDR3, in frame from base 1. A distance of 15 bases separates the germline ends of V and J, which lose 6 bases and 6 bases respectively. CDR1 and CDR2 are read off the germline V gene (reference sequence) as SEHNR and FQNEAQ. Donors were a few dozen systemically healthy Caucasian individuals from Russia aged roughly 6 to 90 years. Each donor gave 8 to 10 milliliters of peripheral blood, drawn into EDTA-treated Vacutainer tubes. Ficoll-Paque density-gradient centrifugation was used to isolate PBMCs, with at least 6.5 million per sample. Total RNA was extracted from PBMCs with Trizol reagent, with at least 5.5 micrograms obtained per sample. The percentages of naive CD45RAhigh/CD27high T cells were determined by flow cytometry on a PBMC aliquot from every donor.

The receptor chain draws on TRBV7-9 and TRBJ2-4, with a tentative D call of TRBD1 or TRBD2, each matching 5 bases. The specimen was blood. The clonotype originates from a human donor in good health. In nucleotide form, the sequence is TGTGCCAGCAGTTTATCGGGGCCGTTAAACATTCAGTACTTC. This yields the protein CASSLSGPLNIQYF.